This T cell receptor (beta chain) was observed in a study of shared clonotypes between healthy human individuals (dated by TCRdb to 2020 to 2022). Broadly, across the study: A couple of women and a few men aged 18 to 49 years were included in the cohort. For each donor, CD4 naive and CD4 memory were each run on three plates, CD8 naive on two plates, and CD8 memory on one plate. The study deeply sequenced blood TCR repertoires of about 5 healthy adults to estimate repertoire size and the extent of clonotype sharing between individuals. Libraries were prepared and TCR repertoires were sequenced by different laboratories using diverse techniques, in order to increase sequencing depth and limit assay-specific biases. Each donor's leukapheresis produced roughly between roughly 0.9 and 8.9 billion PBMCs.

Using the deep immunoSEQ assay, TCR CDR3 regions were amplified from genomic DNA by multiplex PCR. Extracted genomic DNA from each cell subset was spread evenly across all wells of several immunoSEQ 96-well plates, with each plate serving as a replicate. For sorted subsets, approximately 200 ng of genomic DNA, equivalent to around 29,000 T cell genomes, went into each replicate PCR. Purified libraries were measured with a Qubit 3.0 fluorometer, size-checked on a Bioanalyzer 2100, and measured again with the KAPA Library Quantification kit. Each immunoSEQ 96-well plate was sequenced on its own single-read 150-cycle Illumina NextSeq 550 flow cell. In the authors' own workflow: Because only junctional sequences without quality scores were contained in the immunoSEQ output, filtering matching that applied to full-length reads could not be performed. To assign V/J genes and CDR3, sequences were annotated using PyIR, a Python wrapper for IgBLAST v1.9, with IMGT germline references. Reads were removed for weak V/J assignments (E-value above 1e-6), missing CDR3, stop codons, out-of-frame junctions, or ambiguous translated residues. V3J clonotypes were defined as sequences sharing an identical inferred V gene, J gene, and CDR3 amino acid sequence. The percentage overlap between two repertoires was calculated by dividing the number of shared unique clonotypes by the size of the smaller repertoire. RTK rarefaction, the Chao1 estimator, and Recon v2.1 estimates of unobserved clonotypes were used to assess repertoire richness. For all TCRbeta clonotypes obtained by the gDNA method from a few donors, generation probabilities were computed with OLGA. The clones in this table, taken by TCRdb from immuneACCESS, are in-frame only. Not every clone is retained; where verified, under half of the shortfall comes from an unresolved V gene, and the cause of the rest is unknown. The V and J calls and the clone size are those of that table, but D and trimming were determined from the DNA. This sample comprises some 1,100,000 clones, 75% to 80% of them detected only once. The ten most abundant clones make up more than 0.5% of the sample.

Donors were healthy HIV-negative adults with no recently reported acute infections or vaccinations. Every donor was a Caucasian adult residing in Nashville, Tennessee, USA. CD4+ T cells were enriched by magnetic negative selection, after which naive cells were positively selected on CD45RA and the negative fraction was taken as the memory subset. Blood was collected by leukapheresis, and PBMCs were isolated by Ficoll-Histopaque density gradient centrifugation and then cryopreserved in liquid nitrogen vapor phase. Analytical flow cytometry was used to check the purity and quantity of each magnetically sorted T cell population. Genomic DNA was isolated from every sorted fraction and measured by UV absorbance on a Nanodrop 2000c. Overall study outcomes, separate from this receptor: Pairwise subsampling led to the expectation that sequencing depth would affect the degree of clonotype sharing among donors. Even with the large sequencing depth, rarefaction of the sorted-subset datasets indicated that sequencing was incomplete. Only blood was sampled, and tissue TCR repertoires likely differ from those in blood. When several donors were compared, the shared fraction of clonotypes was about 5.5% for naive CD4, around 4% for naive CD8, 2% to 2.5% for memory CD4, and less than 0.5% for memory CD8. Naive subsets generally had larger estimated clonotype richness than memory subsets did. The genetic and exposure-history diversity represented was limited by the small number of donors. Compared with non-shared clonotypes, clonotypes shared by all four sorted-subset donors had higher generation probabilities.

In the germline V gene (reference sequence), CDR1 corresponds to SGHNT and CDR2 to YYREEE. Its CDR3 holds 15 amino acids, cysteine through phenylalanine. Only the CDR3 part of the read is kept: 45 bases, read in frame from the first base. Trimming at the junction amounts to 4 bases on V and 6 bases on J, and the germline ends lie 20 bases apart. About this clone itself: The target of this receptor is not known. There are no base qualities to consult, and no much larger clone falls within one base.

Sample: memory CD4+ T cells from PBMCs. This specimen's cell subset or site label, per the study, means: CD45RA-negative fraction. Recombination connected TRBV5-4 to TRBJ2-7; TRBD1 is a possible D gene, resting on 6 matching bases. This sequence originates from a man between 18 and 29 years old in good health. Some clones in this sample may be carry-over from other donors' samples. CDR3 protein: CASSPLNRAGSEQYF. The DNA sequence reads TGTGCCAGCAGCCCCCTAAACAGGGCTGGGAGCGAGCAGTACTTC.